This T cell receptor beta chain was obtained from a study of T-cell memory formation after mild COVID-19. A single record per CDR3 protein comes from TCRdb applying MiXCR to the 5' RACE reads. Among about 290,000 distinct CDR3 sequences listed, more than 15% were seen once. The CDR3 extends over 15 amino acids. Trimming took off 2 bases at V and 0 bases at J, with 11 bases between the two ends. What was sequenced was PBMCs or a T cell subset sorted from them (not recorded which). The receptor's source is a man between 18 and 29 years old who had mild COVID-19 (a few samples of this study predate the infection). Cell type and time point are not known. V usage is TRBV12-3 or TRBV12-4 and J usage is TRBJ2-7; D may be TRBD2 (7 bases). The CDR3 region is CASSLLGGHSYEQYF. CDR3 DNA: TGTGCCAGCAGTTTACTGGGGGGGCACTCCTACGAGCAGTACTTC.